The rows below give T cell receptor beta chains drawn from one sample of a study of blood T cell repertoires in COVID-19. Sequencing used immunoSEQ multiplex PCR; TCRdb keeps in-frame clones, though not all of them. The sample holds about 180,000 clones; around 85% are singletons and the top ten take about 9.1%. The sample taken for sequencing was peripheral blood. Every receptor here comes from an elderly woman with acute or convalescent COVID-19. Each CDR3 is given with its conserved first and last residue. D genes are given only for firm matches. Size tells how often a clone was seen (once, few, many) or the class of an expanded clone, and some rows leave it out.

TGTGCCTGGAGTGACAGGGGTACTGAAGCTTTCTTT,CAWSDRGTEAFF,TRBJ1-1,TRBV30,TRBD1,NA
TGTGCCAGTAGTACCTACGGGACTACAAACAATGAGCAGTTCTTC,CASSTYGTTNNEQFF,TRBJ2-1,TRBV19,TRBD2,NA
TGTGCCAGCAGTCCGCGTAGCTCCTATAATTCACCCCTCCACTTT,CASSPRSSYNSPLHF,TRBJ1-6,TRBV6-5,NA,NA
TGCGCCAGCAGCTTTAGCAATGATTCACCCCTCCACTTT,CASSFSNDSPLHF,TRBJ1-6,TRBV5-1,NA,NA
TGTGCCAGCAGCAGGGGGCGAATCGGCCAGGGTCACTCTGGAAACACCATATATTTT,CASSRGRIGQGHSGNTIYF,TRBJ1-3,TRBV7-2,TRBD1,NA
TGTGCCGCAGCACTCCAGGGGGCTGGGAATTCACCCCTCCACTTT,CAAALQGAGNSPLHF,TRBJ1-6,TRBV10-3,TRBD1,NA
TGTGCCAGCAGCTCCCGGATAGCGGGGGCCACAGATACGCAGTATTTT,CASSSRIAGATDTQYF,TRBJ2-3,TRBV7-2,TRBD2,NA
TGTGCCAGCAGTGCCAACAGGGGTCAGCCCCAGCATTTT,CASSANRGQPQHF,TRBJ1-5,TRBV6-4,TRBD1,NA
TGTGCCAGCAGCGTCACCGGGACAGTGGGTAACAATGAGCAGTTCTTC,CASSVTGTVGNNEQFF,TRBJ2-1,TRBV9,TRBD1,NA
TGTGCCACCAGCAGAGATTTGGAGGGGAGATATGGCTACACCTTC,CATSRDLEGRYGYTF,TRBJ1-2,TRBV15,NA,NA
TGTGCCAGCAGCCCGTTACTGGGACTAGCGGGCTTCAGCACAGATACGCAGTATTTT,CASSPLLGLAGFSTDTQYF,TRBJ2-3,TRBV7-9,TRBD2,NA
TGTGCCAGCAGTTACAGGGCGTTCGCTTTCTTT,CASSYRAFAFF,TRBJ1-1,TRBV13,NA,NA
TGTGCCAGCAGTTACTCGATTCAGACAGATACGCAGTATTTT,CASSYSIQTDTQYF,TRBJ2-3,TRBV6-6,NA,once